This T cell receptor beta chain was sequenced during a study of blood T cell repertoires in COVID-19. Study summary: PBMCs, B-cell-depleted T cells, or T cells provided the cDNA or gDNA that made up the material.

The protocol was immunoSEQ multiplex PCR, while the TCRdb copy is restricted to in-frame clones and leaves out a portion. The sample yields under 85,000 clones, roughly 80% seen once. The sample holds one count of this clone. CDR3 length: 17 residues. Germline lookup yields CDR1 LGHNA and CDR2 YSLEER. Trimming stripped 0 bases from V and 5 bases from J, with 18 bases between. The sample was peripheral blood. This sequence was found in a man in his thirties or forties with COVID-19, enrolled during active disease. This sequence joins TRBV4-3 and TRBJ2-3; D gene ambiguous. As DNA, the CDR3 is TGCGCCAGCAGCCAAGAAGCTTCGAAGTCTGCATTAGATACGCAGTATTTT. It codes for CASSQEASKSALDTQYF.